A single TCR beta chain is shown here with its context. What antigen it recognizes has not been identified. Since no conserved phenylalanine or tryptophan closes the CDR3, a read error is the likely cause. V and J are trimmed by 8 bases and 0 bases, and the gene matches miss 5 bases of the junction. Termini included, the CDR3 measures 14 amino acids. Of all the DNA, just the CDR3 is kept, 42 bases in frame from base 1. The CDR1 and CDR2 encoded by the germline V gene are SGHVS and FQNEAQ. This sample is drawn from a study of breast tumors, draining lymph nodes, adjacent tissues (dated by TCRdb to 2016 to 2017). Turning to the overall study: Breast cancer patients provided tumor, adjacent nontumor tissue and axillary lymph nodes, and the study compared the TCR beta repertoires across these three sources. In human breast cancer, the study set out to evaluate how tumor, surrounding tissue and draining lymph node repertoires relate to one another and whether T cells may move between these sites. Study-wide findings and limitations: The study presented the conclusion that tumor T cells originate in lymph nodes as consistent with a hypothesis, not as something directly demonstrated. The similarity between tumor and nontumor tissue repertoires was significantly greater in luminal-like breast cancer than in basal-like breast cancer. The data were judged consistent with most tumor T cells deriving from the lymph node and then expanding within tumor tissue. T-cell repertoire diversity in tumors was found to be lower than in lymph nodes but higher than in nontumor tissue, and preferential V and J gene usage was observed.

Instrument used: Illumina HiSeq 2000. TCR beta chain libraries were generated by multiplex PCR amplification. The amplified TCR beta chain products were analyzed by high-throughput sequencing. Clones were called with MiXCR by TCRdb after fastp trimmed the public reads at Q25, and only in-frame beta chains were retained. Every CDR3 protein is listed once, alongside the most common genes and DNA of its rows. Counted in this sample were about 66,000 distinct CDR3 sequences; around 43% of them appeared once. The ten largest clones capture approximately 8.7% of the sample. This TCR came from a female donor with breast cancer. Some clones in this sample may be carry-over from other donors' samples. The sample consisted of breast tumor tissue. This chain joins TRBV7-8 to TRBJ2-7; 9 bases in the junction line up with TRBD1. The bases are TGTGCCAGCGAATCGGGACAGGGCTCCTACGAGCAGTACCTC. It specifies CASESGQGSYEQYL.